The 15 T cell receptor beta chains given below trace back to one sample, sequenced in a study of blood T cells in healthy people across ages. Then a second PCR, running roughly 6 to 12 cycles, was carried out with a sample-barcoded 5' primer and a J-beta primer mix. A single record per CDR3 protein comes from TCRdb applying MiXCR to the 5' RACE reads. The table has about 2 million distinct CDR3 sequences, about 49% seen once. Sequenced input: blood. These receptors were collected from a middle-aged woman in good health.

The chain is built from TRBV6-2 or TRBV6-3 and TRBJ2-7; TRBD1 aligns across 7 bases. The CDR3 sequence is 15 residues long. The J segment lost 3 bases and the V segment lost 0 bases, leaving 5 bases of the junction unmatched. The germline V gene has CDR1 MNHEY and CDR2 SVGEGT. CDR3 bases: TGTGCCAGCAGTTACTCCGTGACAGGGCACTACGAGCAGTACTTC. Encoded protein: CASSYSVTGHYEQYF.

The chain links TRBV6-4 to TRBJ2-1, with D perhaps TRBD2 (6 bases). The CDR3 covers 13 residues. Per the germline V gene, CDR1 is MRHNA and CDR2 is SNTAGT. The ends were cut back, 6 bases at V and 6 bases at J, with 12 bases in the middle. The CDR3 loop reads CASRRLGSNEQFF. As DNA, the CDR3 is TGTGCCAGCAGAAGACTAGGCTCCAATGAGCAGTTCTTC.

The genes are TRBV7-2 and TRBJ1-6; 7 bases are a match to TRBD1. There are 20 residues in the CDR3. CDR1 and CDR2 (germline): SGHTA, FQGNSA. After removal of 5 bases from V and 0 bases from J, the junction contained 16 bases not matched to a gene. The CDR3 reads CASSHIIQGTDSSYNSPLHF. CDR3 in DNA: TGTGCCAGCAGCCATATTATACAGGGGACAGATAGCTCCTATAATTCACCCCTCCACTTT.

The gene calls are TRBV6-5 and TRBJ2-1, with 7 bases matching TRBD2. The CDR3 length is 14 residues. Trimming cost V 2 bases and J 9 bases; bases outside gene matches: 7. Per the germline V gene, CDR1 is MNHEY and CDR2 is SVGAGI. The CDR3 loop reads CASSYGGRAGEQFF. CDR3 bases: TGTGCCAGCAGTTACGGGGGGAGGGCCGGTGAGCAGTTCTTC.

This clonotype was observed a handful of times. The chain couples TRBV28 to TRBJ2-5, with a possible D match to TRBD2 (5 bases). There are 14 residues in the CDR3. Deletions cut 8 bases from V and 5 bases from J, with 18 bases between. CDR1 is MDHEN and CDR2 is SYDVKM in the germline V gene. The chain's CDR3 is CASHPSLVGETQYF. The CDR3 DNA reads as TGTGCCAGCCATCCTTCACTAGTCGGGGAGACCCAGTACTTC.

The chain links TRBV6-6 to TRBJ2-5; 10 bases fit TRBD1. The junction had 6 bases not matched to a gene; V was cut back by 6 bases and J by 5 bases. The CDR3 has 14 amino acids. Germline-derived CDR1 and CDR2 are MNHNY and SVGAGI (reference sequence). The CDR3 reads CASRGQGTMETQYF. CDR3 bases: TGTGCCAGCAGGGGACAGGGGACAATGGAGACCCAGTACTTC.

The chain uses TRBV29-1 and TRBJ2-5; tentatively, D is TRBD1 (7 bases). Per the germline V gene, CDR1 is SQVTM and CDR2 is ANQGSEA. V was shortened by 2 bases and J by 4 bases, with 23 bases between the two germline ends. The CDR3 loop spans 17 amino acids. DNA for the CDR3: TGCAGCGTTGAAAATAGCTGGGGCAGGGGGGTTGCAGAGACCCAGTACTTC. Translated: CSVENSWGRGVAETQYF.

The chain links TRBV5-5 to TRBJ2-7; D not resolved. The CDR3 sequence is 14 residues long. V was shortened by 0 bases and J by 3 bases, with 10 bases between the two germline ends. Germline CDR1 is SGHKS and CDR2 is YYEKEE (reference sequence). The CDR3 is CASSLGSLNYEQYF. Here the CDR3 DNA reads TGTGCCAGCAGCTTGGGGTCCTTGAACTACGAGCAGTACTTC.

V is TRBV20-1 and J is TRBJ2-1; TRBD1 matches 11 bases. The V and J ends lost 6 bases and 6 bases, in that order; junction bases with no gene match: 4. Germline loops: CDR1 DFQATT, CDR2 SNEGSKA (reference sequence). The CDR3 is 13 amino acids. The CDR3 reads CSADGQGANEQFF. The CDR3 nucleotides are TGCAGTGCAGATGGACAGGGGGCCAATGAGCAGTTCTTC.

The sample holds a few counts of this clonotype. V gene TRBV7-2 combines with J gene TRBJ1-1, with a weak D call TRBD1 (5 bases). There are 14 residues in the CDR3. The germline V and J ends were trimmed by 5 bases and 0 bases, with 10 bases remaining between them. Germline lookup yields CDR1 SGHTA and CDR2 FQGNSA. The DNA for the CDR3 is TGTGCCAGCAGCATCGGGACGGTGAACACTGAAGCTTTCTTT. This sequence encodes CASSIGTVNTEAFF.

V is TRBV20-1 and J is TRBJ2-5; a possible D gene is TRBD1 (6 bases). Germline V gene sequence: CDR1 DFQATT, CDR2 SNEGSKA (reference sequence). Trimming removed 6 bases from V and 0 bases from J, with 17 bases in between. The CDR3 is 15 amino acids. The CDR3 sequence is CSATEGGPYQETQYF. Here the CDR3 DNA reads TGCAGTGCCACGGAAGGGGGACCGTACCAAGAGACCCAGTACTTC.

The V call is TRBV24-1, the J call TRBJ1-4; D remains unclear. Trimming took 4 bases from V and 7 from J, leaving 9 bases between them. In germline, CDR1 is KGHDR, CDR2 SFDVKD. CDR3 length: 13 residues. DNA for the CDR3: TGTGCCACCAGTGACTCAGGTACTGAAAAACTGTTTTTT. Its translation is CATSDSGTEKLFF.

The rearrangement joins TRBV6-6 to TRBJ2-7, with D unresolved. V lost 8 bases to trimming and J lost 7 bases, with 12 bases between them. This CDR3 contains 11 residues. Per germline, CDR1 MNHNY and CDR2 SVGAGI (reference sequence). The DNA for the CDR3 is TGTGCCAGCGGGCGCCTTGAAGAGCAGTACTTC. Amino acids: CASGRLEEQYF.

The genes are TRBV7-8 and TRBJ2-1; D tentatively fits TRBD1 or TRBD2 (5 bases each). With 1 base removed from V and 12 bases from J, the gap between germline ends came to 10 bases. The CDR3 length is 12 residues. Germline V gene lookup returns CDR1 SGHVS and CDR2 FQNEAQ. The CDR3 bases are TGTGCCAGCAGCTTAGGGGACCGTAGGCAGTTCTTC. This gives the protein CASSLGDRRQFF.

This chain joins TRBV7-2 and TRBJ2-5; TRBD2 matches at 7 bases. V lost 6 bases and J lost 3; bases outside the gene matches: 7. CDR3 length: 14 amino acids. Per germline, CDR1 SGHTA and CDR2 FQGNSA. The CDR3 DNA reads TGTGCCAGCAGTCGCGGGGGTACCGAAGAGACCCAGTACTTC. Residues: CASSRGGTEETQYF.